These 24 T cell receptor beta chains were sequenced from one sample in a study of identical twins (TCRdb year 2016). Library preparation was by 5' RACE. For sequencing, an Illumina HiSeq 2000 was employed. Through fastp at Q25 and MiXCR, TCRdb rebuilt clones from the public reads, retaining in-frame beta chains. Entries are consolidated by CDR3 protein sequence, retaining the most common genes and DNA. The sample table holds 450,000 or so distinct CDR3 sequences, of which around 15% were seen once. The ten largest clones take up approximately 0.98% of the sample. This sample was also put to use in a study of yellow fever vaccine responses in identical twins.

Material for sequencing was CD4+ T cells sorted from blood. Receptors were obtained from a young woman in good health.

This clonotype has only a few counts. The rearrangement links TRBV11-2 to TRBJ2-7, with D unresolved. The CDR3 length is 14 residues. CDR1 SGHAT and CDR2 FQNNGV come from the germline V gene. V shed 3 bases and J shed 2 bases, with 11 bases lying between them. The CDR3 loop is CASSLSAGTYEQYF. The CDR3 DNA follows: TGTGCCAGCAGCTTGTCTGCAGGTACCTACGAGCAGTACTTC. Combining the CDR3 with reference TRBV11-2 and TRBJ2-7 gives the whole variable domain EAGVAQSPRYKIIEKRQSVAFWCNPISGHATLYWYQQILGQGPKLLIQFQNNGVVDDSQLPKDRFSAERLKGVDSTLKIQPAKLEDSAVYLCASSLSAGTYEQYFGPGTRLTVT.

This clonotype appeared a few times. The V and J genes are TRBV27 and TRBJ2-5; D is undetermined. V was trimmed by 0 bases and J by 5 bases, leaving 13 bases between them. The CDR3 has 15 amino acids. CDR1 is MNHEY and CDR2 is SMNVEV in the germline V gene (reference sequence). The CDR3: CASSLSPAWAETQYF. CDR3 nucleotides: TGTGCCAGCAGTTTATCGCCCGCGTGGGCTGAGACCCAGTACTTC.

The chain joins TRBV4-3 to TRBJ2-5, with TRBD1 identical over 7 bases. CDR1 LGHNA and CDR2 YSLEER come from the germline V gene. The CDR3 length is 18 residues. Germline trimming cut 1 base from V and 2 bases from J; bases unmatched to any gene: 13. CDR3 nucleotide sequence: TGCGCCAGCAGCCAAGGGTTCCTTAGGACAGGAAAACAAGAGACCCAGTACTTC. Translation: CASSQGFLRTGKQETQYF.

The chain uses TRBV20-1 and TRBJ2-1; D remains unclear. The CDR3 spans 15 residues. CDR1 DFQATT and CDR2 SNEGSKA come from the germline V gene (reference sequence). V was shortened by 3 bases and J by 0 bases, with 12 bases between the two germline ends. The CDR3 DNA sequence: TGCAGTGCTAGCGTGGACGGTAGCTCCTACAATGAGCAGTTCTTC. This codes for CSASVDGSSYNEQFF.

This clonotype was counted ten times or more. This chain uses TRBV6-2 or TRBV6-3 with TRBJ1-2, with 9 bases identical to TRBD1. This CDR3 has 13 amino acids. Germline trimming cut 5 bases from V and 7 bases from J; bases unmatched to any gene: 5. From germline, CDR1 is MNHEY and CDR2 SVGEGT. CDR3 DNA: TGTGCCAGCAGTAACGGACAGGGGTCTGGCTACACCTTC. Translating it yields CASSNGQGSGYTF.

This chain links TRBV27 with TRBJ1-6; 10 bases are a match to TRBD1. From germline, CDR1 is MNHEY and CDR2 SMNVEV (reference sequence). The CDR3 spans 15 residues. Trimming took 6 bases from V and 7 from J; bases not matched to a gene: 6. This CDR3 reads CASRRQGAGNSPLHF. CDR3 sequence (DNA): TGTGCCAGCAGGAGACAGGGGGCTGGAAATTCACCCCTCCACTTT.

This sequence joins TRBV10-2 and TRBJ2-7, with 9 bases aligning to TRBD1. Germline V gives CDR1 WSHSY, CDR2 SAAADI. The J segment lost 9 bases and the V segment lost 5 bases, leaving 14 bases of the junction unmatched. The length of the CDR3 is 15 residues. The DNA of the CDR3 is TGCGCCAGCAGTTCACAGGGGGCGCGACAATATGGGCAGTACTTC. It translates to CASSSQGARQYGQYF.

CDR3: CASSPPGLGGPTGELFF. CDR3 coding DNA: TGTGCCAGCAGTCCGCCGGGACTAGGGGGTCCCACCGGGGAGCTGTTTTTT. The rearrangement links TRBV6-2 or TRBV6-3 to TRBJ2-2; 8 positions match TRBD2. CDR3 length: 17 residues. The V gene's germline CDR1 is MNHEY and CDR2 SVGEGT. Trimming removed 5 bases from V and 4 bases from J; junction bases left unmatched: 12.

This clonotype was recorded many times. The chain carries TRBV11-2 and TRBJ2-7, with TRBD2 as a possible D gene (7 bases). The V end was cut by 5 bases, the J end by 4 bases, with 21 bases between. The CDR3 runs to 16 residues. Germline loops: CDR1 SGHAT, CDR2 FQNNGV. CDR3 DNA: TGTGCCAGCAGCAGGGGGGCAAGCGGGACGGGTTACGAGCAGTACTTC. It translates to CASSRGASGTGYEQYF.

This sequence joins TRBV6-5 and TRBJ2-6, with unresolved D. This CDR3 is 16 amino acids long. Germline V lookup: CDR1 MNHEY, CDR2 SVGAGI. V was trimmed by 4 bases and J by 3 bases, leaving 13 bases between them. CDR3 sequence (DNA): TGTGCCAGCAGTTGGGCAAGAGACGGTGGGGCCAACGTCCTGACTTTC. Translating gives CASSWARDGGANVLTF.

This clonotype was observed a handful of times. This chain uses TRBV6-1 with TRBJ2-1; 8 bases line up with TRBD2. Germline V gives CDR1 MNHNS, CDR2 SASEGT. After removal of 5 bases from V and 1 base from J, the junction contained 10 bases not matched to a gene. The CDR3 length is 17 residues. In DNA, the CDR3 is TGTGCCAGCAGTACGGCGGGTAGCGGGAAATCCTACAATGAGCAGTTCTTC. It encodes CASSTAGSGKSYNEQFF.

This chain links TRBV10-3 with TRBJ1-5; D is ambiguous. This CDR3 has 13 residues. Trimming took off 3 bases at V and 3 bases at J, with 6 bases between the two ends. The V gene's germline CDR1 is ENHRY and CDR2 SYGVKD. The CDR3 sequence: CAISDDLNQPQHF. CDR3 coding DNA: TGTGCCATCAGTGACGACCTCAATCAGCCCCAGCATTTT.

The chain joins TRBV4-1 to TRBJ2-5; D possibly corresponds to TRBD1 (5 bases). The CDR3 totals 14 residues. The V end lost 1 base, the J end lost 6 bases, and 12 bases lay between the germline ends. Per the germline V gene, CDR1 is MGHRA and CDR2 is YSYEKL. The DNA of the CDR3 is TGCGCCAGCAGCCAAGTCCAGGGCGAGAAGACCCAGTACTTC. This translates into CASSQVQGEKTQYF.

The V gene is TRBV6-4, the J gene TRBJ2-7; unclear D gene. Deletions cut 6 bases from V and 1 base from J, with 22 bases between. The CDR3 contains 17 residues. Germline V lookup: CDR1 MRHNA, CDR2 SNTAGT. The CDR3 DNA sequence: TGTGCCAGCAGCGGACCACTTGAAGTGGGTTCTTCCTACGAGCAGTACTTC. Translating gives CASSGPLEVGSSYEQYF.

V gene TRBV20-1 combines with J gene TRBJ2-2; D not certain. This CDR3 comprises 13 residues. Trimming cost V 3 bases and J 1 base, with 6 bases left between them. Germline loops: CDR1 DFQATT, CDR2 SNEGSKA (reference sequence). DNA for the CDR3: TGCAGTGCTAGGTCCATGAACACCGGGGAGCTGTTTTTT. Translating gives CSARSMNTGELFF.

This clonotype turned up a few times. The chain joins TRBV12-3 or TRBV12-4 to TRBJ2-3, with D possibly being TRBD2 (6 bases). Trimming pared 5 bases from V and 1 base from J, leaving 13 bases between. CDR3 length equals 15 residues. The CDR3 DNA is TGTGCCAGCAGTCGCGAGTCGGGGGGCACAGATACGCAGTATTTT. It specifies CASSRESGGTDTQYF.

This clonotype has more than one count but fewer than ten. The gene calls are TRBV7-3 and TRBJ1-5, with 10 bases identical to TRBD1. Per the germline V gene, CDR1 is SGHTA and CDR2 is FQGTGA. CDR3 length: 19 amino acids. The V gene end was trimmed by 2 bases and the J gene end by 5 bases; junction bases not matched to a gene: 15. Written as DNA, the CDR3 is TGTGCCAGCAGCTTATCCTGGGGGACGGACAGGGGGGCCTATCAGCCCCAGCATTTT. This sequence encodes CASSLSWGTDRGAYQPQHF. Full variable domain (rest looked up from reference TRBV7-3 and TRBJ1-5): GAGVSQTPSNKVTEKGKYVELRCDPISGHTALYWYRQSLGQGPEFLIYFQGTGAADDSGLPNDRFFAVRPEGSVSTLKIQRTERGDSAVYLCASSLSWGTDRGAYQPQHFGDGTRLSIL.

This chain connects TRBV28 to TRBJ2-3; 9 positions match TRBD1. The V gene end was trimmed by 6 bases and the J gene end by 3 bases; junction bases not matched to a gene: 4. Germline lookup yields CDR1 MDHEN and CDR2 SYDVKM. The CDR3 totals 14 residues. CDR3 nucleotide sequence: TGTGCCAGCAGGTTGACAGGGGGAACAGATACGCAGTATTTT. It yields the protein CASRLTGGTDTQYF.

The chain couples TRBV20-1 to TRBJ2-2, with 10 positions matching TRBD2. Germline CDR1 reads DFQATT; CDR2 reads SNEGSKA (reference sequence). J was trimmed by 0 bases and V by 4 bases; bases with no gene match: 11. This CDR3 spans 18 amino acids. This chain's CDR3 is CSATGTSAFPANTGELFF. In DNA form, the CDR3 reads TGCAGTGCTACCGGGACTAGCGCCTTCCCCGCGAACACCGGGGAGCTGTTTTTT.

This clonotype was detected a few times. The rearrangement joins TRBV7-9 to TRBJ1-1, with D perhaps matching TRBD1 (6 bases). This CDR3 region has 14 residues. The ends were cut back, 5 bases at V and 5 bases at J, with 15 bases in the middle. CDR1 and CDR2 from the germline V gene are SEHNR and FQNEAQ (reference sequence). CDR3 region: CASSPTQGRTEAFF. For the CDR3, the DNA is TGTGCCAGCAGCCCGACACAGGGAAGGACTGAAGCTTTCTTT.

The chain couples TRBV7-2 to TRBJ2-3; 11 bases match TRBD1. The CDR3 is 16 amino acids. Trimming at V came to 5 bases and at J to 7 bases, leaving 11 bases not matched to a gene. CDR1 and CDR2 from the germline V gene are SGHTA and FQGNSA. This CDR3 reads CASSAGTGGYKYTQYF. Here the CDR3 DNA reads TGTGCCAGCAGCGCAGGGACAGGGGGGTACAAATATACGCAGTATTTT.

This clonotype was picked up many times. This chain joins TRBV7-2 and TRBJ1-2; no reliable D call. Trimming cost V 5 bases and J 1 base, with 11 bases left between them. The germline CDR1 and CDR2 sequences are SGHTA and FQGNSA. The CDR3 length is 14 residues. The CDR3 DNA reads TGTGCCAGCAGCGCGGAGGTGGTTAACTATGGCTACACCTTC. Protein product: CASSAEVVNYGYTF. The entire variable domain, with the rest obtained from reference TRBV7-2 and TRBJ1-2, is as follows: GAGVSQSPSNKVTEKGKDVELRCDPISGHTALYWYRQSLGQGLEFLIYFQGNSAPDKSGLPSDRFSAERTGGSVSTLTIQRTQQEDSAVYLCASSAEVVNYGYTFGSGTRLTVV.

The rearrangement links TRBV5-1 to TRBJ1-6, with TRBD1 matching 7 bases. Germline assignment: CDR1 SGHRS and CDR2 YFSETQ. The J segment lost 11 bases and the V segment lost 5 bases, leaving 10 bases of the junction unmatched. The CDR3 is 14 residues long. CDR3 amino acids: CASRFRDSQTPLHF. Here the CDR3 DNA reads TGCGCCAGCAGATTCCGGGACAGTCAAACACCCCTCCACTTT.

The genes are TRBV7-3 and TRBJ1-1; 9 nucleotides match TRBD1. Looked up from germline, CDR1 is SGHTA and CDR2 is FQGTGA. The CDR3 contains 13 residues. V gave up 5 bases and J gave up 6 bases; unmatched junction bases: 4. In DNA, the CDR3 is TGTGCCAGCAGCCAGAGACAGGGGGCTGAAGCTTTCTTT. This sequence encodes CASSQRQGAEAFF.